Listed below are T cell receptor beta chains from one sample, sequenced in a study of blood T cell repertoires in COVID-19. The repertoire was sequenced with immunoSEQ multiplex PCR; TCRdb's copy has only in-frame clones and lacks some. Of roughly 400,000 clones in the sample, over 85% were seen once. The sample taken for sequencing was PBMCs or T cells enriched from blood (not recorded which). The receptors were gathered from a woman younger than 45 who had recovered from COVID-19. CDR3s include the opening cysteine and the closing phenylalanine or tryptophan. A D gene is named only where the DNA matches it firmly. Size values are once, few and many counts, or a class for expanded clones, and some rows have none.

j_call | v_call | d_call | clone_size | cdr3_nt | cdr3_aa
TRBJ1-1 | TRBV28 | TRBD1 | - | TGTGCCAGCAGTTTAACTCCGGCAGGGGGCACTGAAGCTTTCTTT | CASSLTPAGGTEAFF
TRBJ1-2 | TRBV28 | - | - | TGTGCCAGCAGTTTATCAGGGGTAGGAAACTATGGCTACACCTTC | CASSLSGVGNYGYTF
TRBJ2-7 | TRBV5-4 | TRBD1 | - | TGTGCCAGCAGCGGAAGGGGACAGAGCTCCTACGAGCAGTACTTC | CASSGRGQSSYEQYF
TRBJ1-2 | TRBV29-1 | - | - | TGCAGCGTTGCCAGGGATTATGGCTACACCTTC | CSVARDYGYTF
TRBJ1-5 | TRBV2 | - | - | TGTGCCAGCAGTGAAACCGGTCGGGGCAATCAGCCCCAGCATTTT | CASSETGRGNQPQHF
TRBJ2-7 | TRBV9 | - | - | TGTGCCAGCAGCGTAGGAGGGCGGGGATACGAGCAGTACTTC | CASSVGGRGYEQYF
TRBJ1-2 | TRBV3-1/TRBV3-2 | - | once | TGTGCCATACGGAGGAGGCAAAGGTATGGCTACACCTTC | CAIRRRQRYGYTF
TRBJ2-5 | TRBV27 | TRBD1 | - | TGTGCCAGCAGGGGGACAGGGGGGGAAGAGACCCAGTACTTC | CASRGTGGEETQYF
TRBJ1-2 | TRBV6-2/TRBV6-3 | TRBD1 | - | TGTGCCAGCAGCCTGGCCCGAACAGGGGCCTATGGCTACACCTTC | CASSLARTGAYGYTF
TRBJ1-4 | TRBV28 | TRBD1 | - | TGTGCCAGCAGCCAGACAGGGGATGGAGAAAAACTGTTTTTT | CASSQTGDGEKLFF
TRBJ2-1 | TRBV5-1 | TRBD1 | - | TGCGCCAGCAGCTTGGTTCAGGGGGCCTACAATGAGCAGTTCTTC | CASSLVQGAYNEQFF
TRBJ2-7 | TRBV3-1/TRBV3-2 | TRBD1 | few | TGTGCCAGCAGCCACCAACAGGGGGCGGTCTACGAGCAGTACTTC | CASSHQQGAVYEQYF
TRBJ1-5 | TRBV27 | - | - | TGTGCCAGCAGGACCGGTGGAGTAAATCAGCCCCAGCATTTT | CASRTGGVNQPQHF
TRBJ2-1 | TRBV24-1 | - | - | TGTGCCACCAGTGATTTCGGTATACCCCCCTACAATGAGCAGTTCTTC | CATSDFGIPPYNEQFF
TRBJ1-2 | TRBV5-6 | - | few | TGTGCCAGCAGCCCCATGACAGGCAAACATACTAACTATGGCTACACCTTC | CASSPMTGKHTNYGYTF
TRBJ1-2 | TRBV28 | TRBD1 | - | TGTGCCAGCAGTCCGCACGACAGGGGAGGGTATGGCTACACCTTC | CASSPHDRGGYGYTF
TRBJ2-5 | TRBV19 | - | - | TGTGCCAGTAGTATAGGGGGGGAGACAGAGACCCAGTACTTC | CASSIGGETETQYF
TRBJ1-1 | TRBV5-1 | TRBD1 | - | TGCGCCAGCAGCAAGGCCCGGGACAGGGGGCCCTGGAATGAAGCTTTCTTT | CASSKARDRGPWNEAFF
TRBJ2-7 | TRBV3-1/TRBV3-2 | TRBD2 | - | TGTGCCAGCAGCCAACCGGGACTAGCGGATTGGGAGCAGTACTTC | CASSQPGLADWEQYF
TRBJ2-1 | TRBV7-9 | TRBD1 | - | TGTGCCCTCAGGGGGAGCAATGAGCAGTTCTTC | CALRGSNEQFF
TRBJ2-3 | TRBV7-2 | - | - | TGTGCCAGCAGCTTAGCGCTCGGGGTTCGCACAGATACGCAGTATTTT | CASSLALGVRTDTQYF
TRBJ2-2 | TRBV6-5 | - | - | TGTGCCAGCAGTTACTCCCCAGGGGTGAGCGGGGAGCTGTTTTTT | CASSYSPGVSGELFF
TRBJ1-1 | TRBV28 | - | - | TGTGCCAGCAGTTTAAAGACGGGGAACACTGAAGCTTTCTTT | CASSLKTGNTEAFF
TRBJ1-2 | TRBV6-5 | TRBD1 | - | TGTGCCAGCAGACCCGGGACAGGGTTTCGCTATGGCTACACCTTC | CASRPGTGFRYGYTF
TRBJ2-2 | TRBV6-4 | - | once | TGTGCCAGCAGTGACGGGTTGGAGGCCGGGGAGCTGTTTTTT | CASSDGLEAGELFF
TRBJ2-7 | TRBV6-2/TRBV6-3 | - | - | TGTGCCAGCAGTTTCAGGGGTCTGACCCTCTACGAGCAGTACTTC | CASSFRGLTLYEQYF
TRBJ2-5 | TRBV18 | - | - | TGTGCCAGCTCACCAAGGGGGGGGCCGGAGACCCAGTACTTC | CASSPRGGPETQYF
TRBJ2-1 | TRBV29-1 | TRBD2 | - | TGCAGCGTTGTCCCAGGACTAGCGGGAGTGGGGGACAATGAGCAGTTCTTC | CSVVPGLAGVGDNEQFF
TRBJ2-4 | TRBV19 | TRBD1 | - | TGTGCCAGTAGTCCCACAACAGGGGGAGCCAAAAACATTCAGTACTTC | CASSPTTGGAKNIQYF
TRBJ2-7 | TRBV11-2 | - | - | TGTGCCAGCAGCTTCCCTAGGGACTTATACTCCTACGAGCAGTACTTC | CASSFPRDLYSYEQYF
TRBJ2-3 | TRBV6-4 | TRBD2 | - | TGTGCCAGCAGTGACACGTGGACTAGCGGGAGCACAGATACGCAGTATTTT | CASSDTWTSGSTDTQYF
TRBJ2-7 | TRBV6-5 | - | few | TGTGCCAGCAGACGCTTCACTGTCTCCTACGAGCAGTACTTC | CASRRFTVSYEQYF
TRBJ2-5 | TRBV27 | - | - | TGTGCCAGCAGTTTATTCCGGGGAGAGACCCAGTACTTC | CASSLFRGETQYF
TRBJ2-2 | TRBV7-2 | - | - | TGTGCCAGCAGCTTTGGCGGGGCAAACACCGGGGAGCTGTTTTTT | CASSFGGANTGELFF
TRBJ1-2 | TRBV9 | TRBD1 | - | TGTGCCAGCAGCGTAGCTCCACAGGGGGGTGGCTACACCTTC | CASSVAPQGGGYTF
TRBJ1-4 | TRBV3-1/TRBV3-2 | - | - | TGTGCCAGCAGCCCCAGCCGGGGGGAAGAACTGTTTTTT | CASSPSRGEELFF
TRBJ1-1 | TRBV29-1 | - | - | TGCAGCGTTAGCCGTGCGGACACTGAAGCTTTCTTT | CSVSRADTEAFF
TRBJ2-7 | TRBV6-5 | - | - | TGTGCCAGCAGTTACTCACAGGCTGTCTACGAGCAGTACTTC | CASSYSQAVYEQYF
TRBJ2-2 | TRBV30 | - | - | TGTGCCTGCTCCCTCGGACAGAACACCGGGGAGCTGTTTTTT | CACSLGQNTGELFF
TRBJ2-1 | TRBV27 | TRBD1 | - | TGTGCCAGCAGCCCGGGACAGGGGTGGGATGAGCAGTTCTTC | CASSPGQGWDEQFF